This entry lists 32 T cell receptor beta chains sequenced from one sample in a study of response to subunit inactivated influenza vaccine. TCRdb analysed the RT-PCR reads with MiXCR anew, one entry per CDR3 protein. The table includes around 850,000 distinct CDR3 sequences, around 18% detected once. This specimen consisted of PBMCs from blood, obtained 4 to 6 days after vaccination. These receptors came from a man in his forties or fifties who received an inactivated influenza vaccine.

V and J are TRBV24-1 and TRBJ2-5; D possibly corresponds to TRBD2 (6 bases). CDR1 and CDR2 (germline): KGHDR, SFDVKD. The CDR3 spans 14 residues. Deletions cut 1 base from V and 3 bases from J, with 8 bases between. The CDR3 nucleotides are TGTGCCACCAGTGATTTTCGCGGGGAAGAGACCCAGTACTTC. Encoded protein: CATSDFRGEETQYF.

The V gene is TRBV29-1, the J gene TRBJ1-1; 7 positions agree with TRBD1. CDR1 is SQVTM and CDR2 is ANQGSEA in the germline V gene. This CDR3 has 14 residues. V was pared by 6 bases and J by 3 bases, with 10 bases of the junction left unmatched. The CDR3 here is CSVGAGGFDTEAFF. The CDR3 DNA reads TGCAGCGTGGGGGCAGGGGGTTTCGACACTGAAGCTTTCTTT.

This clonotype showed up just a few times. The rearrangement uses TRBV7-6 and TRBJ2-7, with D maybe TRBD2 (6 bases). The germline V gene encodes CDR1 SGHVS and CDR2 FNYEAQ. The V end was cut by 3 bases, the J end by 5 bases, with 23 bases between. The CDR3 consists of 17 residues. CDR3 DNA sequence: TGTGCCAGCAGCTTCAGCAGACAGCCCCGAACGGGGGACGAGCAGTACTTC. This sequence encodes CASSFSRQPRTGDEQYF.

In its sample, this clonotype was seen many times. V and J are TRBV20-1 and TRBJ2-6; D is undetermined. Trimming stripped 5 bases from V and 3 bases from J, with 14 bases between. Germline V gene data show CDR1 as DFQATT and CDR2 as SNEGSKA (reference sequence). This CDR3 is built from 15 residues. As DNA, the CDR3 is TGCAGTGCTGCCGGAAGCATGTATGGGGCCAACGTCCTGACTTTC. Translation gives CSAAGSMYGANVLTF.

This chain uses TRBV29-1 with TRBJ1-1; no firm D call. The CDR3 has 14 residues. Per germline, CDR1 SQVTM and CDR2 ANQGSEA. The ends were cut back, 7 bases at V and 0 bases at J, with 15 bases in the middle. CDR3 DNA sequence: TGCAGCGGGAGACCGGGCGGATTGAACACTGAAGCTTTCTTT. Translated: CSGRPGGLNTEAFF.

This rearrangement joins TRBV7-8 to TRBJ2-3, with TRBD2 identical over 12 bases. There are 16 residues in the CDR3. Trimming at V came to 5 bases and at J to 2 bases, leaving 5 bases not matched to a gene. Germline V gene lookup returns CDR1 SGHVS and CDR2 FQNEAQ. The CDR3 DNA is TGTGCCAGCAGCGCCGGACTAGCGGGGTTCACAGATACGCAGTATTTT. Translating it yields CASSAGLAGFTDTQYF.

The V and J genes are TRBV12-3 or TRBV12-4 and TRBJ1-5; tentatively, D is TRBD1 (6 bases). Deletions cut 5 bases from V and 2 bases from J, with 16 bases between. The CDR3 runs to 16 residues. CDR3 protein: CASSGRVGGRNQPQHF. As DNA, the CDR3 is TGTGCCAGCAGTGGACGGGTAGGGGGTCGCAATCAGCCCCAGCATTTT.

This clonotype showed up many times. The DNA for the CDR3 is TGTGCCAGCAGTCCCGGGACAGTGGTTGGTGAGCAGTTCTTC. Protein: CASSPGTVVGEQFF. The gene calls are TRBV12-3 or TRBV12-4 and TRBJ2-1, with TRBD1 matching 7 bases. The CDR3 totals 14 residues. V shed 5 bases and J 9 bases; nucleotides not matched to a gene: 10.

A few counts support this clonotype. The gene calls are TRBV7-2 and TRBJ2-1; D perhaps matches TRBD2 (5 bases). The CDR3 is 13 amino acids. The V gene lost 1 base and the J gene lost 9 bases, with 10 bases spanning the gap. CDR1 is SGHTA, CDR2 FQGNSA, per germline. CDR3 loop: CASSLGGRLEQFF. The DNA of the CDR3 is TGTGCCAGCAGCTTAGGAGGGCGGCTTGAGCAGTTCTTC.

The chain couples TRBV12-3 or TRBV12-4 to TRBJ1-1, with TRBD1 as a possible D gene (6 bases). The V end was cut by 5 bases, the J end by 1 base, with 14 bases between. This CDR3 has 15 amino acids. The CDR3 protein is CASSTGGRANTEAFF. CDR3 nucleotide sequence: TGTGCCAGCAGTACCGGGGGCAGGGCGAACACTGAAGCTTTCTTT.

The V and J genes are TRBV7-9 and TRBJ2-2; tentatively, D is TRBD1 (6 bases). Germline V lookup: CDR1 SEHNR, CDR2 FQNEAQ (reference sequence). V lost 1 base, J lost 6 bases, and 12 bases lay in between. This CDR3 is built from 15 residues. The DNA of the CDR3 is TGTGCCAGCAGCTTAGAGGGTGGGACACCCGGGGAGCTGTTTTTT. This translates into CASSLEGGTPGELFF.

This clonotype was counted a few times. DNA for the CDR3: TGTGCCAGCAGTACGACAGGGTCTCAAGAGACCCAGTACTTC. Protein sequence: CASSTTGSQETQYF. The chain recombines TRBV12-3 or TRBV12-4 with TRBJ2-5, with 7 bases lining up with TRBD1. J gave up 2 bases and V 5 bases, and 5 bases lay outside the gene matches. The CDR3 loop spans 14 amino acids.

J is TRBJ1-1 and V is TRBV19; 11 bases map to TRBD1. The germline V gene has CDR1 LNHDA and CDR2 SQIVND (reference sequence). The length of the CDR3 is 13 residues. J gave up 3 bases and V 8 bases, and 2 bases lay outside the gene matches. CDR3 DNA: TGTGCCAGTGGGGACAGGGGGGACACTGAAGCTTTCTTT. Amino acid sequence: CASGDRGDTEAFF.

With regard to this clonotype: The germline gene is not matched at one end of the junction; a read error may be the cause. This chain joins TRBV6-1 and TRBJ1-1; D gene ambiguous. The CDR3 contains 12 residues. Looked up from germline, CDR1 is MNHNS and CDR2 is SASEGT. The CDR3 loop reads CASSPTFLEASF. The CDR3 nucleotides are TGTGCCAGCAGTCCCACGTTTCTTGAAGCTTCCTTT.

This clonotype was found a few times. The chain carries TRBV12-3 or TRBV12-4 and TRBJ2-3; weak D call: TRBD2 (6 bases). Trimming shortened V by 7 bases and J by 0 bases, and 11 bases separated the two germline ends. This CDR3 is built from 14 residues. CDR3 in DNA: TGTGCCAGCACCTGGGGGGAGAGCACAGATACGCAGTATTTT. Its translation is CASTWGESTDTQYF.

CDR3 residues: CASSVRGGSYEQYF. CDR3 bases: TGTGCCAGCAGCGTCAGAGGTGGGTCCTACGAGCAGTACTTC. V usage is TRBV9 and J usage is TRBJ2-7; no firm D call. CDR1 SGDLS and CDR2 YYNGEE come from the germline V gene. The V gene lost 2 bases and the J gene lost 1 base, with 10 bases spanning the gap. The CDR3 is made up of 14 amino acids.

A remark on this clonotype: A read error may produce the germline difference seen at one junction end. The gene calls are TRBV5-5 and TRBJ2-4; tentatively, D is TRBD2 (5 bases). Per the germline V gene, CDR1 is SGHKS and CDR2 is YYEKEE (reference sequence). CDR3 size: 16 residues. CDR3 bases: TGTGCCACCAGCTTGAGGGCCGACCCTTTCCCAAACATTCAGTACTTC. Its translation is CATSLRADPFPNIQYF.

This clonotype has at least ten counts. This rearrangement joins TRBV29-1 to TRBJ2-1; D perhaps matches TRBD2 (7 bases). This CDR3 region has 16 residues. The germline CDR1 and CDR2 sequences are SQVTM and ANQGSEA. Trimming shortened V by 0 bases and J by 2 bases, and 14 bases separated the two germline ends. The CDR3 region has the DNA TGCAGCGTTGAAGATCCGTTAGGGGGGGCCTACAATGAGCAGTTCTTC. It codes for CSVEDPLGGAYNEQFF.

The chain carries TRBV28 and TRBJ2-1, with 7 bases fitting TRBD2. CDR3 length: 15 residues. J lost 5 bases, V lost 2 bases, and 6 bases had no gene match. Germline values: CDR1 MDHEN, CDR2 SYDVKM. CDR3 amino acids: CASSLMGLTNNEQFF. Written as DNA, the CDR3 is TGTGCCAGCAGTTTAATGGGACTAACGAACAATGAGCAGTTCTTC.

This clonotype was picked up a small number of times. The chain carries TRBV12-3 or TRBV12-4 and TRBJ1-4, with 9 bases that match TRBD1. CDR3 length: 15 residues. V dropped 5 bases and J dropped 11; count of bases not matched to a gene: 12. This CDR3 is CASSPTGTGYKKLFF. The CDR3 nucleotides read TGTGCCAGCAGTCCTACCGGGACAGGGTATAAGAAACTGTTTTTT.

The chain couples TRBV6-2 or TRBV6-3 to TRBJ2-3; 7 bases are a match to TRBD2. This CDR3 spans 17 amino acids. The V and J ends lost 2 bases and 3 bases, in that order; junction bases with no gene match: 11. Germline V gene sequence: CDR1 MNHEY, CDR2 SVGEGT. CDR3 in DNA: TGTGCCAGCAGTTACAAGGTTCTAGCGGAGAGAACAGATACGCAGTATTTT. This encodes CASSYKVLAERTDTQYF.

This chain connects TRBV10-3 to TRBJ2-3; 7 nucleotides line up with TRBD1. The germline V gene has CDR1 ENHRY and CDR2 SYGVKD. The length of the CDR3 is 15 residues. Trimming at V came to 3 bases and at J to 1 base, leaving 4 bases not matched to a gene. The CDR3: CAISERQGGTDTQYF. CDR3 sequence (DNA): TGTGCCATCAGTGAACGGCAGGGGGGCACAGATACGCAGTATTTT.

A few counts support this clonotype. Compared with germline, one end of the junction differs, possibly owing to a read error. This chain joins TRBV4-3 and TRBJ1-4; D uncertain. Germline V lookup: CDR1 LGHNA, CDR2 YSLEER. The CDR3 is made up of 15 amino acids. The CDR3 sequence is CASSQDWQTNEKLFF. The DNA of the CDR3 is TGCGCCAGCAGCCAAGATTGGCAGACTAACGAAAAACTGTTTTTT.

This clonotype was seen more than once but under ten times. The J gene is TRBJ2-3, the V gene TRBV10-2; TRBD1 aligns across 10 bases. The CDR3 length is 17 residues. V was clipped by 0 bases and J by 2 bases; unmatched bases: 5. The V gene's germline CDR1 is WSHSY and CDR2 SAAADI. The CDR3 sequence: CASSESMTGGLTDTQYF. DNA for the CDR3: TGCGCCAGCAGTGAGTCGATGACAGGGGGCCTCACAGATACGCAGTATTTT.

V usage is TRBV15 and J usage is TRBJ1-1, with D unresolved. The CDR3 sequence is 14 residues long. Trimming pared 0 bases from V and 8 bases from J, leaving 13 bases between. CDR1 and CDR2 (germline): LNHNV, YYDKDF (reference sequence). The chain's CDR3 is CATSRDKGWGEAFF. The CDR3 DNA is TGTGCCACCAGCAGAGATAAGGGTTGGGGAGAAGCTTTCTTT.

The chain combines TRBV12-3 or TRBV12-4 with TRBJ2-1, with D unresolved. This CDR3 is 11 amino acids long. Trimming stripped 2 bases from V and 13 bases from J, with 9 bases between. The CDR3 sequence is CASSLMGPQFF. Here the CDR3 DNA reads TGTGCCAGCAGTTTAATGGGTCCTCAGTTCTTC.

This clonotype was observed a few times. CDR3 sequence reads: CASREGRGQIQETQYF. CDR3 nucleotide sequence: TGTGCCAGCAGAGAAGGAAGGGGTCAGATACAAGAGACCCAGTACTTC. The chain employs TRBV12-3 or TRBV12-4 and TRBJ2-5, with D maybe TRBD1 (5 bases). The V end was cut by 6 bases, the J end by 2 bases, with 19 bases between. The CDR3 consists of 16 residues.

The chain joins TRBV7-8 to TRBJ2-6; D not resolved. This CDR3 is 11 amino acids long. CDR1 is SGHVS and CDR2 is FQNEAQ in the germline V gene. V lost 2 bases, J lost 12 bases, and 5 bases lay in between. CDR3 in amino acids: CASSLSSVLTF. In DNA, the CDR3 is TGTGCCAGCAGCTTAAGTAGCGTCCTGACTTTC. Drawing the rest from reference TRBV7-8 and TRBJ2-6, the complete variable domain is GAGVSQSPRYKVAKRGQDVALRCDPISGHVSLFWYQQALGQGPEFLTYFQNEAQLDKSGLPSDRFFAERPEGSVSTLKIQRTQQEDSAVYLCASSLSSVLTFGAGSRLTVL.

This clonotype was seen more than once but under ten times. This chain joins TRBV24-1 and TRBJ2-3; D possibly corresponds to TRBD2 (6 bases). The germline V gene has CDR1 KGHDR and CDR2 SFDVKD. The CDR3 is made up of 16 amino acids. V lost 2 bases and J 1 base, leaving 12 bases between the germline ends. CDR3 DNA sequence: TGTGCCACCAGTGATTCCGGGACTCTCGGCACAGATACGCAGTATTTT. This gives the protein CATSDSGTLGTDTQYF.

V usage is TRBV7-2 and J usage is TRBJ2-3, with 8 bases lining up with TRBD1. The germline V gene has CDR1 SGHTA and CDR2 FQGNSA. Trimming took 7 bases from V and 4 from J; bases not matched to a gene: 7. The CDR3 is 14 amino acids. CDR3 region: CASNKDRAADTQYF. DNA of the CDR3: TGTGCCAGCAACAAGGACAGGGCTGCAGATACGCAGTATTTT.

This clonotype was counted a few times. The CDR3 DNA follows: TGTGCCAGCAGGCCCGGGACAGAAGGCGAGCAGTACTTC. Translation gives CASRPGTEGEQYF. The V and J genes are TRBV2 and TRBJ2-7, with 7 bases fitting TRBD1. V shed 6 bases and J 6 bases; nucleotides not matched to a gene: 8. The CDR3 contains 13 residues. Germline V gene lookup returns CDR1 SNHLY and CDR2 FYNNEI. Full variable domain (remainder filled in from reference TRBV2 and TRBJ2-7): EPEVTQTPSHQVTQMGQEVILRCVPISNHLYFYWYRQILGQKVEFLVSFYNNEISEKSEIFDDQFSVERPDGSNFTLKIRSTKLEDSAMYFCASRPGTEGEQYFGPGTRLTVT.

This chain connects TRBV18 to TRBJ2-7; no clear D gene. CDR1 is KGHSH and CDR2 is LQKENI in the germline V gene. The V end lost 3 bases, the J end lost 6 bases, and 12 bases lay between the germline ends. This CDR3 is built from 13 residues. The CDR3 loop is CASSPAEVGEQYF. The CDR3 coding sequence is TGTGCCAGCTCACCCGCCGAAGTCGGCGAGCAGTACTTC.